This TCR beta chain appears in the sequencing data of a study of OX40 agonist ivuxolimab in advanced cancers. Measured with immunoSEQ multiplex PCR; TCRdb has only the in-frame clones, and not every one. This table holds 51,000 or so clones, about 85% found once. The germline V gene has CDR1 SGHNT and CDR2 YYREEE (reference sequence). The CDR3 covers 15 residues. Trimming stripped 0 bases from V and 3 bases from J, with 12 bases between. The clonotype comes from an adult with an advanced solid tumor such as melanoma, head and neck, liver or kidney cancer. The material sequenced was CD4+ or CD8+ T cells sorted from blood, taken in a trial of the OX40 agonist ivuxolimab. The chain combines TRBV5-4 with TRBJ1-2, with D possibly TRBD1 on 5 matching bases. In DNA, the CDR3 is TGTGCCAGCAGCTTGGTTCCGGGGGGGGACTATGGCTACACCTTC. This codes for CASSLVPGGDYGYTF.